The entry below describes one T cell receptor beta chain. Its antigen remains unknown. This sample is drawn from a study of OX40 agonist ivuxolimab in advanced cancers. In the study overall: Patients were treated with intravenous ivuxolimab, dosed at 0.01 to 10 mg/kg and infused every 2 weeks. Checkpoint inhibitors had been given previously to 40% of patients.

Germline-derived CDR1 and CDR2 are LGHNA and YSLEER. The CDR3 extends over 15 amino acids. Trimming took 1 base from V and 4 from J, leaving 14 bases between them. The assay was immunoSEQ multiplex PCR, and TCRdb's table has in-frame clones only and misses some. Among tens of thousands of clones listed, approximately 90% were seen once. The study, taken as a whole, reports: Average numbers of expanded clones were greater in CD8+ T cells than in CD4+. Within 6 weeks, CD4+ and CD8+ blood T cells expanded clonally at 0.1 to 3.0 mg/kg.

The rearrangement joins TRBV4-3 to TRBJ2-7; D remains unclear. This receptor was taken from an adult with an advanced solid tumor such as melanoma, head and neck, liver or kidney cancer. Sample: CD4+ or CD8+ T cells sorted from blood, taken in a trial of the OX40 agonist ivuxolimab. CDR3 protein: CASSQGALGIYEQYF. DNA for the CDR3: TGCGCCAGCAGCCAAGGGGCCTTAGGAATTTACGAGCAGTACTTC.